The following is a T cell receptor beta chain sequence with its context. Its cognate antigen is unknown. This specimen belongs to a study of T cells after yellow fever vaccination. Findings of the study overall: Faster peaking, at day 5 versus 15, marked a secondary response that was weaker.

V lost 2 bases, J lost 4 bases, and 17 bases lay in between. Per germline, CDR1 MNHEY and CDR2 SVGEGT. CDR3 length: 17 amino acids. A process of 5'RACE template switching, which added a universal primer site and UMIs, was used to make TCR cDNA. TCRdb independently ran MiXCR on the 5' RACE reads; one entry per CDR3 protein. Among approximately 510,000 distinct CDR3 sequences, about a fifth were seen once, and the ten largest hold around 17%. The specimen was PBMCs, collected roughly 20 days after the first yellow fever vaccination. The source is a man in his late teens or twenties who received the YFV17D yellow fever vaccine. This chain uses TRBV6-2 or TRBV6-3 with TRBJ2-2; perhaps TRBD2 as D (6 bases). CDR3 nucleotides: TGTGCCAGCAGTTACCAGGTTTGGCGGGGAGCCACCGGGGAGCTGTTTTTT. Amino acids: CASSYQVWRGATGELFF.